This T cell receptor (beta chain) emerged from a study of regulatory T cells in long-lasting Graves disease. Broader study findings: Persistent disease preferred TRBV28, TRBJ1-2 and TRBJ2-5. Thyroid tissue went unstudied; only peripheral blood was examined. Clonotypes that were public and shared totalled roughly 3,000 in persistent patients versus over 800 in new patients.

Regarding time point: persistent/refractory GD, antithyroid drugs over 5 years with positive TRAb. After RNA was extracted from PBMCs, the TCR library was made from it. This clonotype appeared many times. No antigen is known for it. In building TCR beta libraries, iRepertoire HTBI primers were used together with Arm-PCR of CDR3 regions. TCRdb re-called the multiplex PCR reads with MiXCR, one entry per CDR3 protein. The table includes 650,000 to 700,000 distinct CDR3 sequences, about 30% detected once. Between the trimmed V and J ends, which lost 5 bases and 4 bases, there was a span of 20 bases. The CDR3 is 16 residues long.

The sequence came from a female donor with Graves disease. The specimen was peripheral blood mononuclear cells (PBMCs), collected when the disease was refractory, from a patient treated with antithyroid drugs. The chain employs TRBV12-3 or TRBV12-4 and TRBJ2-5; D is perhaps TRBD2 (5 bases). For the CDR3, the DNA is TGTGCCAGCAGTCCCGGAGTAGCGCAAACCGTAGAGACCCAGTACTTC. Translating gives CASSPGVAQTVETQYF.